These 28 T cell receptor beta chains came from one sample sequenced in a study of Ad26.COV2.S vaccination and SARS-CoV-2 variants. The sample's treatment: roughly 20 received Ad26.COV2.S at low or high dose, single or two shots; about 5 received placebo; per-sample allocation not given. The study sampled participants on day 63 after the first vaccine or placebo injection. The assay was immunoSEQ multiplex PCR, and TCRdb's table has in-frame clones only and misses some. The table shows fewer than 800,000 clones, with more than 70% occurring only once. The sequences come from peripheral blood, collected in a trial of Ad26.COV2.S vaccine versus placebo. These receptors were taken from a person aged 18-65 years who received the Ad26.COV2.S COVID-19 vaccine or a placebo.

The chain joins TRBV7-9 to TRBJ1-6; D gene unclear. Trimming took off 5 bases at V and 7 bases at J, with 18 bases between the two ends. This CDR3 is 16 amino acids long. In germline, CDR1 is SEHNR, CDR2 FQNEAQ (reference sequence). Here the CDR3 DNA reads TGTGCCAGCAGCGTCATGGTCCCCAAAGGGAATTCACCCCTCCACTTT. This encodes CASSVMVPKGNSPLHF.

This clone has only one observation. The sample carries other DNA sequences with the same CDR3. J is TRBJ2-7 and V is TRBV5-4, with 12 positions matching TRBD2. V dropped 4 bases and J dropped 1; count of bases not matched to a gene: 3. The germline V gene has CDR1 SGHNT and CDR2 YYREEE (reference sequence). This CDR3 contains 15 residues. CDR3 in DNA: TGTGCCAGCAGCCTAGGACTAGCGGGATCCTACGAGCAGTACTTC. It yields the protein CASSLGLAGSYEQYF.

This clone is a singleton in its sample. The chain links TRBV6-6 to TRBJ1-2, with a tentative D call TRBD1 (6 bases). Deletions cut 1 base from V and 6 bases from J, with 12 bases between. This CDR3 is 14 amino acids long. Germline V gene data show CDR1 as MNHNY and CDR2 as SVGAGI (reference sequence). DNA for the CDR3: TGTGCCAGCAGTTACTGGGACATCTCAGATGGCTACACCTTC. Protein sequence: CASSYWDISDGYTF.

This chain links TRBV6-5 with TRBJ2-3, with D hard to call. Germline assignment: CDR1 MNHEY and CDR2 SVGAGI. The V end was cut by 3 bases, the J end by 5 bases, with 12 bases between. The CDR3 has 14 amino acids. CDR3 loop: CASSYSYSLDTQYF. Here the CDR3 DNA reads TGTGCCAGCAGTTATTCTTACAGTCTAGATACGCAGTATTTT.

This clone has only one observation. The genes are TRBV7-9 and TRBJ2-7; TRBD2 aligns across 10 bases. V lost 9 bases, J lost 7 bases, and 9 bases stayed unmatched. This CDR3 comprises 13 residues. Germline V gene lookup returns CDR1 SEHNR and CDR2 FQNEAQ (reference sequence). The CDR3 DNA follows: TGTGCCAGTAGCCTAGCGGGAGTACCTGAGCAGTACTTC. It specifies CASSLAGVPEQYF.

The genes are TRBV4-1 and TRBJ2-7, with 10 bases aligning to TRBD1. CDR1 is MGHRA, CDR2 YSYEKL, per germline. The V gene end was trimmed by 2 bases and the J gene end by 4 bases; junction bases not matched to a gene: 5. This CDR3 is built from 15 residues. CDR3 region: CASSQRTGGGYEQYF. The DNA for the CDR3 is TGCGCCAGCAGCCAACGGACAGGGGGAGGTTACGAGCAGTACTTC.

This chain joins TRBV19 and TRBJ2-7; D might be TRBD2 (5 bases). The CDR3 extends over 16 amino acids. The V end lost 3 bases, the J end lost 0 bases, and 15 bases lay between the germline ends. Per germline, CDR1 LNHDA and CDR2 SQIVND (reference sequence). As DNA, the CDR3 is TGTGCCAGTAGTATCACCGGCGGGCGTAGCTCCTACGAGCAGTACTTC. Translation: CASSITGGRSSYEQYF.

V is TRBV3-1 (or the pseudogene TRBV3-2) and J is TRBJ1-2, with no clear D. CDR1 and CDR2 (germline): LGHDT, YNNKEL (reference sequence). Trimming pared 0 bases from V and 1 base from J, leaving 9 bases between. The CDR3 totals 15 residues. The CDR3 bases are TGTGCCAGCAGCCAAGATTCTGCGCGTAACTATGGCTACACCTTC. This sequence encodes CASSQDSARNYGYTF.

The chain carries TRBV18 and TRBJ2-7; D gene unclear. Trimming pared 5 bases from V and 4 bases from J, leaving 6 bases between. The CDR3 extends over 11 amino acids. Germline CDR1 and CDR2: KGHSH and LQKENI. The CDR3: CASSEMYEQYF. DNA for the CDR3: TGTGCCAGCTCAGAAATGTACGAGCAGTACTTC.

In this sample, this clone turned up a few times. The chain combines TRBV6-5 with TRBJ1-1; 8 nucleotides line up with TRBD1. With V trimmed by 6 bases and J by 3 bases, 3 bases remained unmatched. CDR3 size: 13 residues. Germline CDR1 MNHEY, CDR2 SVGAGI. CDR3 sequence (DNA): TGTGCCAGCAGCCAGGACAGGGACACTGAAGCTTTCTTT. As protein: CASSQDRDTEAFF.

V usage is TRBV7-9 and J usage is TRBJ2-7, with D possibly being TRBD1 or TRBD2 (6 bases each). Germline V CDR1 and CDR2: SEHNR, FQNEAQ (reference sequence). V lost 0 bases and J lost 1, with 16 bases in between. The CDR3 contains 17 residues. CDR3 loop: CASSLAGWGAKSYEQYF. CDR3 DNA: TGTGCCAGCAGCTTAGCAGGGTGGGGGGCCAAGTCCTACGAGCAGTACTTC. The full variable domain, completed using reference TRBV7-9 and TRBJ2-7, is DTGVSQNPRHKITKRGQNVTFRCDPISEHNRLYWYRQTLGQGPEFLTYFQNEAQLEKSRLLSDRFSAERPKGSFSTLEIQRTEQGDSAMYLCASSLAGWGAKSYEQYFGPGTRLTVT.

V and J are TRBV30 and TRBJ2-2, with 9 nucleotides matching TRBD2. With V trimmed by 6 bases and J by 7 bases, 15 bases remained unmatched. The CDR3 is 16 amino acids. The germline CDR1 and CDR2 sequences are GTSNPN and SVGIG (reference sequence). The CDR3 DNA sequence: TGTGCCTGCCCTCGGGGCCAGCGGGGGGTGTACGGGGAGCTGTTTTTT. This encodes CACPRGQRGVYGELFF.

In DNA form, the CDR3 reads TGTGCCTGGACCCTTGGGACAGGGGGCTACAATGAGCAGTTCTTC. It translates to CAWTLGTGGYNEQFF. V usage is TRBV30 and J usage is TRBJ2-1; 11 bases are a match to TRBD1. Trimming cost V 4 bases and J 3 bases; bases outside gene matches: 5. CDR3 length: 15 residues. Germline V gives CDR1 GTSNPN, CDR2 SVGIG (reference sequence).

CDR3 sequence (DNA): TGTGCCAGCAGCTTAGGGGCAGTGACAGATACGCAGTATTTT. Translating it yields CASSLGAVTDTQYF. This chain connects TRBV11-3 to TRBJ2-3; D unresolved. Germline CDR1 and CDR2: SGHNT and YENEEA. V was cut by 1 base and J by 3 bases, with 8 bases left in between. The CDR3 consists of 14 residues.

This rearrangement joins TRBV2 to TRBJ1-2; D perhaps matches TRBD1 (5 bases). The V gene lost 6 bases and the J gene lost 6 bases, with 14 bases spanning the gap. This CDR3 comprises 13 residues. CDR1 and CDR2 (germline): SNHLY, FYNNEI. The CDR3 sequence is CASRDTGRNGYTF. The DNA of the CDR3 is TGTGCCAGCAGGGACACTGGGAGGAATGGCTACACCTTC.

The CDR3 DNA reads as TGTGCCAGCAGCTATCCACGGAGCGGGAGTGGCACAGATACGCAGTATTTT. Its translation: CASSYPRSGSGTDTQYF. The rearrangement links TRBV7-9 to TRBJ2-3; 8 bases agree with TRBD2. J lost 1 base, V lost 4 bases, and 10 bases had no gene match. This CDR3 comprises 17 residues. Germline V gene sequence: CDR1 SEHNR, CDR2 FQNEAQ (reference sequence).

The V gene is TRBV6-6, the J gene TRBJ2-7; no definite D call. V lost 3 bases and J lost 7, with 7 bases in between. Germline V CDR1 and CDR2: MNHNY, SVGAGI (reference sequence). CDR3 size: 11 residues. In DNA, the CDR3 is TGTGCCAGCAGTTATTCGGCGGAGCAGTACTTC. As protein: CASSYSAEQYF.

The chain combines TRBV27 with TRBJ1-6; 10 bases line up with TRBD1. Germline CDR1 reads MNHEY; CDR2 reads SMNVEV (reference sequence). With 8 bases clipped from V and 7 bases from J, the junction kept 8 bases outside the gene matches. The CDR3 extends over 15 amino acids. CDR3 protein: CASGPWGQGNSPLHF. DNA of the CDR3: TGTGCCAGCGGCCCCTGGGGACAGGGGAATTCACCCCTCCACTTT.

In its sample, this clone was seen once. The rearrangement links TRBV3-1 (or the pseudogene TRBV3-2) to TRBJ1-2, with TRBD1 as a possible D gene (5 bases). Germline CDR1 reads LGHDT; CDR2 reads YNNKEL (reference sequence). Trimming shortened V by 9 bases and J by 2 bases, and 10 bases separated the two germline ends. The CDR3 has 12 amino acids. The CDR3: CASTGANYGYTF. DNA for the CDR3: TGTGCCAGTACCGGGGCAAACTATGGCTACACCTTC.

This clone has just one count. The V and J genes are TRBV7-9 and TRBJ2-5; 9 bases agree with TRBD1. The CDR3 is made up of 15 amino acids. CDR1 is SEHNR and CDR2 is FQNEAQ in the germline V gene (reference sequence). After removal of 3 bases from V and 4 bases from J, the junction contained 6 bases not matched to a gene. CDR3: CASSFTQGAGETQYF. The CDR3 nucleotides are TGTGCCAGCAGCTTCACACAGGGGGCCGGAGAGACCCAGTACTTC.

This clone has only a few counts. CDR3 protein: CASSNHRGQSTDTQYF. In DNA, the CDR3 is TGTGCCAGCAGCAATCACCGGGGCCAGAGCACAGATACGCAGTATTTT. J is TRBJ2-3 and V is TRBV7-8, with D perhaps TRBD1 or TRBD2 (5 bases each). The length of the CDR3 is 16 residues. V lost 5 bases and J lost 0, with 15 bases in between. Per germline, CDR1 SGHVS and CDR2 FQNEAQ.

V and J are TRBV30 and TRBJ1-5, with D hard to call. V was trimmed by 0 bases and J by 0 bases, leaving 12 bases between them. This CDR3 has 16 amino acids. CDR1 and CDR2 from the germline V gene are GTSNPN and SVGIG (reference sequence). The DNA of the CDR3 is TGTGCCTGGAGTGTACGGGGTTTCTATAGCAATCAGCCCCAGCATTTT. Encoded protein: CAWSVRGFYSNQPQHF. The full variable domain, its missing parts supplied by reference TRBV30 and TRBJ1-5, is SQTIHQWPATLVQPVGSPLSLECTVEGTSNPNLYWYRQAAGRGLQLLFYSVGIGQISSEVPQNLSASRPQDRQFILSSKKLLLSDSGFYLCAWSVRGFYSNQPQHFGDGTRLSIL.

This sequence joins TRBV6-2 or TRBV6-3 and TRBJ1-2; D gene unclear. The germline gives CDR1 MNHEY, CDR2 SVGEGT. The CDR3 totals 15 residues. Trimming took 0 bases from V and 3 from J, leaving 11 bases between them. CDR3 in amino acids: CASSYSKLRYYGYTF. The CDR3, as DNA: TGTGCCAGCAGTTACTCGAAGTTACGGTACTATGGCTACACCTTC.

This clone was recorded a few times. This chain joins TRBV18 and TRBJ2-1, with 9 bases aligning to TRBD1. CDR1 is KGHSH, CDR2 LQKENI, per germline. The junction had 9 bases not matched to a gene; V was cut back by 0 bases and J by 9 bases. CDR3 length equals 16 residues. The CDR3 loop reads CASSPPNRDRVAEQFF. The CDR3 nucleotides read TGTGCCAGCTCACCACCGAATAGGGACAGGGTGGCTGAGCAGTTCTTC.

This chain uses TRBV28 with TRBJ2-2; 7 bases align to TRBD1. CDR3 length: 13 residues. V shed 6 bases, J shed 6 bases, and the junction held 4 bases outside the gene matches. CDR1 is MDHEN, CDR2 SYDVKM, per germline. CDR3 sequence reads: CASRRTGAGELFF. DNA for the CDR3: TGTGCCAGCAGACGCACAGGGGCCGGGGAGCTGTTTTTT.

V and J are TRBV24-1 and TRBJ2-3, with unresolved D. The length of the CDR3 is 14 residues. Germline CDR1 KGHDR, CDR2 SFDVKD. V lost 12 bases, J lost 0 bases, and 15 bases lay in between. Written as DNA, the CDR3 is TGTGCCTCCCAAGGATCACTAAGCACAGATACGCAGTATTTT. It codes for CASQGSLSTDTQYF.

V gene TRBV3-1 (or the pseudogene TRBV3-2) combines with J gene TRBJ2-3, with D perhaps TRBD2 (5 bases). This CDR3 comprises 14 residues. The V and J ends lost 4 bases and 1 base respectively, with 9 bases between them. Looked up from germline, CDR1 is LGHDT and CDR2 is YNNKEL (reference sequence). The CDR3 nucleotides are TGTGCCAGCAGCCCGGGATCCCGCACAGATACGCAGTATTTT. This sequence encodes CASSPGSRTDTQYF.

This chain links TRBV5-1 with TRBJ1-2, with D possibly TRBD1 on 5 matching bases. Germline CDR1 and CDR2: SGHRS and YFSETQ. This CDR3 has 16 amino acids. V lost 0 bases and J 4 bases, leaving 16 bases between the germline ends. DNA of the CDR3: TGCGCCAGCAGCTTGGGGGCAGGGAACGTAGCCTATGGCTACACCTTC. Protein: CASSLGAGNVAYGYTF. Full variable domain (remainder filled in from reference TRBV5-1 and TRBJ1-2): KAGVTQTPRYLIKTRGQQVTLSCSPISGHRSVSWYQQTPGQGLQFLFEYFSETQRNKGNFPGRFSGRQFSNSRSEMNVSTLELGDSALYLCASSLGAGNVAYGYTFGSGTRLTVV.